This paragraph reports one TCR beta chain. Some clones are missing from TCRdb's copy, which holds only in-frame ones; the method was immunoSEQ multiplex PCR. The sample carries around 130,000 clones, approximately 90% recorded once. The source of the sample is a study of control samples from healthy donors and cancer patients. Trimming took off 4 bases at V and 2 bases at J, with 13 bases between the two ends. This CDR3 is 15 amino acids long. Per germline, CDR1 SGDLS and CDR2 YYNGEE. The sample taken for sequencing was blood. This sequence joins TRBV9 and TRBJ1-3; no definite D call. The sequence derives from a man in his late teens or twenties in good health. The CDR3 is CASSPLGGTGNTIYF. The CDR3, as DNA: TGTGCCAGCAGCCCACTGGGAGGGACTGGAAACACCATATATTTT.